The next 30 T cell receptor beta chains were all read from a single sample in a study of shared clonotypes between healthy human individuals. Some clones are missing from TCRdb's copy, which holds only in-frame ones; the method was immunoSEQ multiplex PCR. This sample yields about 690,000 clones, of which about nine tenths are seen a single time; approximately 35% belongs to the top ten. Sequenced sample: memory CD8+ T cells from PBMCs. Stated subset: CD45RO+ cells pooled with CCR7-negative TemRA cells. Receptor source: a man between 18 and 29 years old in good health. Some clones in this sample may be carry-over from other donors' samples.

The CDR3 spells CASSLAGTAWEQYF. The CDR3, as DNA: TGCGCCAGCAGCTTGGCGGGGACAGCATGGGAGCAGTACTTC. The rearrangement joins TRBV5-1 to TRBJ2-7, with 7 bases matching TRBD1. The germline V gene encodes CDR1 SGHRS and CDR2 YFSETQ. V lost 0 bases to trimming and J lost 7 bases; unmatched junction nucleotides: 7. CDR3 length: 14 amino acids.

There are many counts of this clone. The sample carries other DNA sequences with the same CDR3. V and J are TRBV19 and TRBJ2-7; 10 bases fit TRBD1. The CDR3 runs to 14 residues. Trimming removed 6 bases from V and 0 bases from J; junction bases left unmatched: 2. Per germline, CDR1 LNHDA and CDR2 SQIVND (reference sequence). This CDR3 reads CASRDRGVSYEQYF. CDR3 DNA: TGTGCCAGTAGGGACAGGGGGGTCTCCTACGAGCAGTACTTC.

The rearrangement joins TRBV4-1 to TRBJ2-1; 7 nucleotides agree with TRBD2. The CDR3 consists of 15 residues. With 4 bases clipped from V and 8 bases from J, the junction kept 11 bases outside the gene matches. Germline loops: CDR1 MGHRA, CDR2 YSYEKL. The CDR3 coding sequence is TGCGCCAGCAGCCTATGGACTAGGGCGGGGGATGAGCAGTTCTTC. As protein: CASSLWTRAGDEQFF.

The J gene is TRBJ2-3, the V gene TRBV27; 7 positions agree with TRBD1. CDR3 length: 16 residues. J gave up 2 bases and V 3 bases, and 8 bases lay outside the gene matches. Germline assignment: CDR1 MNHEY and CDR2 SMNVEV (reference sequence). CDR3 DNA: TGTGCCAGCAGTTTTTGGGCAGGGGGTGCCACAGATACGCAGTATTTT. Amino acid sequence: CASSFWAGGATDTQYF.

The CDR3 here is CAIKREIESEQYF. CDR3 nucleotides: TGTGCCATCAAGCGGGAGATTGAGTCCGAGCAGTACTTC. This chain joins TRBV10-3 and TRBJ2-7; 8 bases match TRBD2. The CDR3 is 13 amino acids. J lost 6 bases, V lost 7 bases, and 8 bases had no gene match. Germline V gene lookup returns CDR1 ENHRY and CDR2 SYGVKD.

The V gene is TRBV9, the J gene TRBJ2-7; D not certain. Germline CDR1 is SGDLS and CDR2 is YYNGEE. This CDR3 has 12 amino acids. With 0 bases removed from V and 5 bases from J, the gap between germline ends came to 6 bases. The CDR3 spells CASSVESNEQYF. DNA of the CDR3: TGTGCCAGCAGCGTAGAGTCTAACGAGCAGTACTTC.

V is TRBV28 and J is TRBJ2-1, with 9 nucleotides matching TRBD2. Germline V lookup: CDR1 MDHEN, CDR2 SYDVKM. Trimming at V came to 5 bases and at J to 6 bases, leaving 8 bases not matched to a gene. This CDR3 has 15 amino acids. CDR3 sequence reads: CASSLLAGRLNEQFF. CDR3 DNA: TGTGCCAGCAGTCTTCTAGCGGGGCGGCTCAATGAGCAGTTCTTC.

The rearrangement links TRBV18 to TRBJ2-3, with 9 bases aligning to TRBD1. The CDR3 is made up of 15 amino acids. After removal of 3 bases from V and 4 bases from J, the junction contained 5 bases not matched to a gene. Per germline, CDR1 KGHSH and CDR2 LQKENI. CDR3 region: CASSPRDRVPDTQYF. The DNA for the CDR3 is TGTGCCAGCTCACCCCGGGACAGGGTCCCAGATACGCAGTATTTT.

This chain connects TRBV6-6 to TRBJ2-7; D unresolved. CDR3 length: 16 amino acids. CDR1 and CDR2 from the germline V gene are MNHNY and SVGAGI (reference sequence). Between the trimmed V and J ends, which lost 0 bases and 6 bases, there was a span of 18 bases. CDR3 sequence reads: CASSYSIESSSREQYF. The CDR3 DNA is TGTGCCAGCAGTTACTCGATTGAGTCTTCGAGTCGCGAGCAGTACTTC.

This chain connects TRBV7-2 to TRBJ2-2, with TRBD1 matching over 7 bases. V lost 8 bases to trimming and J lost 6 bases; unmatched junction nucleotides: 6. This CDR3 spans 13 amino acids. Germline-derived CDR1 and CDR2 are SGHTA and FQGNSA. The DNA for the CDR3 is TGTGCCAGCTGGGACAGAAGAGCCGGGGAGCTGTTTTTT. Translating it yields CASWDRRAGELFF.

The CDR3 loop is CASSPRGVGLASDEQFF. The CDR3 DNA reads as TGTGCCAGCAGCCCCCGGGGTGTGGGACTAGCGTCCGATGAGCAGTTCTTC. The chain is built from TRBV9 and TRBJ2-1; the match to TRBD2 covers 10 bases. The V gene's germline CDR1 is SGDLS and CDR2 YYNGEE. The CDR3 loop spans 17 amino acids. Losses at the gene ends were 4 bases for V and 8 bases for J; bases not matched to a gene: 15.

In its sample, this clone was seen a few times. The rearrangement joins TRBV15 to TRBJ2-7; perhaps D is TRBD1 or TRBD2 (6 bases each). The length of the CDR3 is 12 residues. Germline V gives CDR1 LNHNV, CDR2 YYDKDF (reference sequence). Trimming took 8 bases from V and 5 from J, leaving 13 bases between them. This CDR3 reads CATRTEGDEQYF. CDR3 in DNA: TGTGCCACCCGAACGGAGGGGGACGAGCAGTACTTC.

The rearrangement joins TRBV4-2 to TRBJ2-5; no reliable D call. V was trimmed by 1 base and J by 13 bases, leaving 28 bases between them. The germline V gene encodes CDR1 LGHNA and CDR2 YNFKEQ. The CDR3 runs 17 residues. CDR3 region: CASSQVLVSPEGNGLYF. CDR3 bases: TGTGCCAGCAGCCAAGTGCTAGTTTCGCCCGAAGGGAACGGGTTGTACTTC.

This rearrangement joins TRBV5-6 to TRBJ1-2, with 8 positions matching TRBD1. Trimming took 4 bases from V and 8 from J; bases not matched to a gene: 10. The CDR3 is 14 residues long. CDR1 and CDR2 from the germline V gene are SGHDT and YYEEEE. This chain's CDR3 is CASSLGTGGTGYTF. CDR3 nucleotide sequence: TGTGCCAGCAGCCTAGGGACAGGTGGGACGGGCTACACCTTC.

Written as DNA, the CDR3 is TGTGCCAGCAGCTCCATGGGCGAGCAGTACTTC. Protein product: CASSSMGEQYF. The V and J genes are TRBV28 and TRBJ2-7; D is ambiguous. This CDR3 has 11 residues. From germline, CDR1 is MDHEN and CDR2 SYDVKM. Trimming pared 6 bases from V and 6 bases from J, leaving 9 bases between.

The J gene is TRBJ2-2, the V gene TRBV30; 9 nucleotides agree with TRBD2. Germline loops: CDR1 GTSNPN, CDR2 SVGIG (reference sequence). With 6 bases clipped from V and 4 bases from J, the junction kept 6 bases outside the gene matches. CDR3 length equals 14 residues. The CDR3 DNA reads as TGTGCCTGTGCGCGGGAGGGCCCCACCGGGGAGCTGTTTTTT. Protein product: CACAREGPTGELFF. The variable domain in full, completed from reference TRBV30 and TRBJ2-2, reads SQTIHQWPATLVQPVGSPLSLECTVEGTSNPNLYWYRQAAGRGLQLLFYSVGIGQISSEVPQNLSASRPQDRQFILSSKKLLLSDSGFYLCACAREGPTGELFFGEGSRLTVL.

The chain uses TRBV28 and TRBJ1-2; weak D call: TRBD1 (6 bases). The germline gives CDR1 MDHEN, CDR2 SYDVKM. The germline V and J ends were trimmed by 8 bases and 2 bases, with 15 bases remaining between them. The CDR3 length is 14 residues. CDR3 sequence: CASHDQGKNYGYTF. CDR3 nucleotide sequence: TGTGCCAGCCATGATCAGGGGAAGAACTATGGCTACACCTTC.

The table lists this clone with a count of one. This chain connects TRBV9 to TRBJ2-5; 7 positions match TRBD2. The CDR3 length is 15 residues. V dropped 1 base and J dropped 4; count of bases not matched to a gene: 7. Per the germline V gene, CDR1 is SGDLS and CDR2 is YYNGEE. The CDR3 nucleotides read TGTGCCAGCAGCGTACTGGGGAGGGAATTAGAGACCCAGTACTTC. Protein product: CASSVLGRELETQYF.

The genes are TRBV5-4 and TRBJ2-3; 9 nucleotides align to TRBD2. CDR1 and CDR2 (germline): SGHNT, YYREEE (reference sequence). The CDR3 length is 17 residues. V lost 3 bases and J lost 3; bases outside the gene matches: 11. This chain's CDR3 is CASSSADAGGRTDTQYF. The CDR3 region has the DNA TGTGCCAGCAGCTCTGCTGATGCGGGGGGGAGGACAGATACGCAGTATTTT.

J is TRBJ1-4 and V is TRBV7-8, with 7 bases matching TRBD1. In germline, CDR1 is SGHVS, CDR2 FQNEAQ. Trimming cost V 5 bases and J 10 bases; bases outside gene matches: 4. This CDR3 has 12 residues. The CDR3 DNA reads as TGTGCCAGCAGCCCACAGGGGACAAAACTGTTTTTT. It is translated as CASSPQGTKLFF.

This chain connects TRBV6-1 to TRBJ2-2; possible D gene TRBD1, 6 bases. The CDR3 extends over 14 amino acids. Trimming took 2 bases from V and 9 from J, leaving 13 bases between them. Per the germline V gene, CDR1 is MNHNS and CDR2 is SASEGT. CDR3 sequence reads: CASSELDSPRELFF. The CDR3 DNA reads as TGTGCCAGCAGTGAATTGGACAGTCCGAGGGAGCTGTTTTTT.

This rearrangement joins TRBV28 to TRBJ1-6; D might be TRBD1 (5 bases). CDR1 and CDR2 (germline): MDHEN, SYDVKM. There are 16 residues in the CDR3. V was cut by 2 bases and J by 6 bases, with 14 bases left in between. For the CDR3, the DNA is TGTGCCAGCAGTTTACGAACAGGATCTCTTAATTCACCCCTCCACTTT. Translation gives CASSLRTGSLNSPLHF.

As for this clone: The sample carries other DNA sequences with the same CDR3. V and J are TRBV6-5 and TRBJ1-1; no definite D call. V was cut by 0 bases and J by 8 bases, with 7 bases left in between. Germline values: CDR1 MNHEY, CDR2 SVGAGI. This CDR3 region has 12 residues. In DNA form, the CDR3 reads TGTGCCAGCAGTTACTCGGGGAGGGAAGCTTTCTTT. Amino acid sequence: CASSYSGREAFF.

The chain is built from TRBV13 and TRBJ1-1; the D gene is possibly TRBD1 (6 bases). Deletions cut 0 bases from V and 4 bases from J, with 9 bases between. Germline CDR1 PRHDT, CDR2 FYEKMQ (reference sequence). The CDR3 runs to 14 residues. The CDR3: CASSLGRGSTEAFF. The CDR3 bases are TGTGCCAGCAGCTTAGGGAGGGGGTCCACTGAAGCTTTCTTT.

As regards this clone: The same CDR3 also results from other DNA sequences found in this sample. This sequence joins TRBV9 and TRBJ1-2; D is possibly TRBD1 (5 bases). This CDR3 has 13 residues. Germline V lookup: CDR1 SGDLS, CDR2 YYNGEE. V was shortened by 0 bases and J by 2 bases, with 5 bases between the two germline ends. CDR3 residues: CASSVGGNYGYTF. CDR3 DNA: TGTGCCAGCAGCGTAGGGGGCAACTATGGCTACACCTTC.

Points on this clone: Within the sample, other DNA sequences also encode this same CDR3. The genes are TRBV28 and TRBJ1-1; no firm D call. The CDR3 has 13 residues. Germline CDR1 and CDR2: MDHEN and SYDVKM. Trimming stripped 2 bases from V and 0 bases from J, with 4 bases between. Written as DNA, the CDR3 is TGTGCCAGCAGTTTACTGATGAACACTGAAGCTTTCTTT. This gives the protein CASSLLMNTEAFF.

J is TRBJ2-1 and V is TRBV28, with 13 bases identical to TRBD2. The CDR3 runs to 17 residues. Per germline, CDR1 MDHEN and CDR2 SYDVKM. V was pared by 5 bases and J by 1 base, with 5 bases of the junction left unmatched. CDR3 nucleotide sequence: TGTGCCAGCAGTCCCGGACTAGCGGGGGCTTCCTACAATGAGCAGTTCTTC. Its translation: CASSPGLAGASYNEQFF. Looking up the rest from reference TRBV28 and TRBJ2-1 gives the full variable domain: DVKVTQSSRYLVKRTGEKVFLECVQDMDHENMFWYRQDPGLGLRLIYFSYDVKMKEKGDIPEGYSVSREKKERFSLILESASTNQTSMYLCASSPGLAGASYNEQFFGPGTRLTVL.

This chain links TRBV7-9 with TRBJ1-5; 7 bases agree with TRBD1. V trimming: 5 bases; J trimming: 1 base; junction bases outside the gene matches: 2. CDR1 SEHNR and CDR2 FQNEAQ come from the germline V gene (reference sequence). CDR3 length equals 14 residues. The DNA for the CDR3 is TGTGCCAGCAGCACGGGACAGAGCAATCAGCCCCAGCATTTT. Its translation is CASSTGQSNQPQHF.

This sequence joins TRBV7-9 and TRBJ2-7; 7 positions agree with TRBD2. V lost 7 bases, J lost 4 bases, and 10 bases stayed unmatched. CDR3 length: 14 amino acids. Germline values: CDR1 SEHNR, CDR2 FQNEAQ (reference sequence). This chain's CDR3 is CASKGGRGGYEQYF. The CDR3 DNA follows: TGTGCCAGCAAGGGCGGGAGAGGTGGGTACGAGCAGTACTTC.

This chain links TRBV29-1 with TRBJ2-7; tentatively, D is TRBD2 (6 bases). CDR3 length equals 13 residues. Per germline, CDR1 SQVTM and CDR2 ANQGSEA. V was pared by 4 bases and J by 0 bases, with 10 bases between. The CDR3 sequence is CSVAGGTSYEQYF. In DNA form, the CDR3 reads TGCAGCGTTGCCGGCGGGACCTCCTACGAGCAGTACTTC.